Each of the 25 T cell receptor beta chains below was sequenced from the same sample in a study of T cell responses to AZD1222 COVID-19 vaccine (dated by TCRdb to 2020 to 2023). According to the study, the label for this sample's time point signals: baseline before first vaccination. The protocol used for the library was the immunoSEQ multiplex PCR assay. TCRdb retrieved this table from immuneACCESS and kept in-frame rearrangements only. Not all clones are present; in checked studies, unresolved V genes account for under half, and no reason is known for the remainder. This sample has around 180,000 clones in its table, and 87% of those were observed once. Less than 3% of the sample lies in the top ten. The material was peripheral blood, obtained on day 0 of AZD1222 vaccination. The receptors were gathered from an adult in good health.

This clone occurred once. The same CDR3 can be traced to other DNA sequences in this sample. The chain couples TRBV20-1 to TRBJ2-7; D unresolved. The germline CDR1 and CDR2 sequences are DFQATT and SNEGSKA (reference sequence). V lost 3 bases and J 2 bases, leaving 5 bases between the germline ends. The CDR3 is 11 amino acids. The CDR3 DNA sequence: TGCAGTGCTAGCCCCGCCTACGAGCAGTACTTC. This encodes CSASPAYEQYF.

V usage is TRBV29-1 and J usage is TRBJ1-1; D is unclear. The germline V and J ends were trimmed by 4 bases and 4 bases, with 4 bases remaining between them. Germline assignment: CDR1 SQVTM and CDR2 ANQGSEA. The CDR3 covers 10 residues. CDR3 DNA: TGCAGCGTTGGGTCCACTGAAGCTTTCTTT. Its protein is CSVGSTEAFF.

The count of this clone is one. As DNA, the CDR3 is TGTGCCAGCAGCTTAGACCGGGATCATCAAGACCAGCAAGAGACCCAGTACTTC. This codes for CASSLDRDHQDQQETQYF. The chain uses TRBV11-3 and TRBJ2-5; D might be TRBD2 (5 bases). Germline V gene data show CDR1 as SGHNT and CDR2 as YENEEA. The length of the CDR3 is 18 residues. The V gene lost 0 bases and the J gene lost 2 bases, with 19 bases spanning the gap.

The V gene is TRBV7-6, the J gene TRBJ1-1, with D maybe TRBD1 (6 bases). This CDR3 region has 15 residues. V gave up 1 base and J gave up 5 bases, with 14 bases separating them. Germline values: CDR1 SGHVS, CDR2 FNYEAQ. The CDR3 DNA is TGTGCCAGCAGCTTAGTGGGGGGAGGGGGAACTGAAGCTTTCTTT. Translated, it gives CASSLVGGGGTEAFF.

This clone was picked up a small number of times. Within the sample, other DNA sequences also encode this same CDR3. V gene TRBV15 combines with J gene TRBJ2-5; D may be TRBD2 (5 bases). The CDR3 covers 13 residues. CDR1 and CDR2 from the germline V gene are LNHNV and YYDKDF (reference sequence). Trimming removed 0 bases at V and 5 bases at J, with 7 bases between. The chain's CDR3 is CATSRDRGETQYF. Written as DNA, the CDR3 is TGTGCCACCAGCAGAGATCGAGGGGAGACCCAGTACTTC.

The chain employs TRBV29-1 and TRBJ2-3; TRBD2 matches 10 bases. The trim removed 4 bases at V and 3 bases at J, leaving 10 bases unmatched. Germline V gene lookup returns CDR1 SQVTM and CDR2 ANQGSEA. The CDR3 extends over 16 amino acids. This CDR3 is CSVVGTSDLGTDTQYF. As DNA, the CDR3 is TGCAGCGTTGTTGGGACTAGCGACCTTGGGACAGATACGCAGTATTTT.

This clone was recorded a few times. The rearrangement links TRBV30 to TRBJ2-1; D perhaps matches TRBD2 (6 bases). CDR1 and CDR2 from the germline V gene are GTSNPN and SVGIG (reference sequence). CDR3 size: 13 residues. The V end was cut by 3 bases, the J end by 10 bases, with 16 bases between. The CDR3 coding sequence is TGTGCCTGGAGGAATAATGTCGGGAGCGAGCAGTTCTTC. Translated: CAWRNNVGSEQFF.

This chain connects TRBV19 to TRBJ1-5, with a possible D match to TRBD1 (6 bases). V was cut by 2 bases and J by 2 bases, with 10 bases left in between. Germline V gene sequence: CDR1 LNHDA, CDR2 SQIVND (reference sequence). This CDR3 spans 15 amino acids. The CDR3 nucleotides read TGTGCCAGTAGTATACTAGGGGGAGGCAATCAGCCCCAGCATTTT. Translating gives CASSILGGGNQPQHF.

This clone was seen many times. The V call is TRBV28, the J call TRBJ1-4; D is unclear. There are 16 residues in the CDR3. Trimming took off 2 bases at V and 7 bases at J, with 17 bases between the two ends. CDR1 is MDHEN and CDR2 is SYDVKM in the germline V gene. The CDR3 coding sequence is TGTGCCAGCAGTTTAAGAATAGGTCCTCAAGGTGAAAAACTGTTTTTT. Translation: CASSLRIGPQGEKLFF. Supplemented by reference TRBV28 and TRBJ1-4, the full variable domain reads DVKVTQSSRYLVKRTGEKVFLECVQDMDHENMFWYRQDPGLGLRLIYFSYDVKMKEKGDIPEGYSVSREKKERFSLILESASTNQTSMYLCASSLRIGPQGEKLFFGSGTQLSVL.

The gene calls are TRBV18 and TRBJ1-3, with D unclear. The V gene lost 2 bases and the J gene lost 4 bases, with 12 bases spanning the gap. The CDR3 runs 15 residues. Germline CDR1 is KGHSH and CDR2 is LQKENI. CDR3 nucleotide sequence: TGTGCCAGCTCACCAGGGAGGTCGAGAGGAAACACCATATATTTT. Residues: CASSPGRSRGNTIYF.

The genes are TRBV18 and TRBJ2-7; D may be TRBD1 (6 bases). The CDR3 spans 16 residues. V lost 2 bases, J lost 4 bases, and 18 bases lay in between. The germline gives CDR1 KGHSH, CDR2 LQKENI. The CDR3 DNA reads as TGTGCCAGCTCACCAGGCAGGGGTTTGGGCGGATACGAGCAGTACTTC. Residues: CASSPGRGLGGYEQYF.

As regards this clone: This CDR3 is also generated by other DNA sequences in the sample. The chain couples TRBV27 to TRBJ2-7; TRBD2 matches 8 bases. Germline V gives CDR1 MNHEY, CDR2 SMNVEV (reference sequence). V lost 6 bases, J lost 0 bases, and 4 bases stayed unmatched. This CDR3 is built from 14 residues. The CDR3 reads CASSLSGSSYEQYF. The CDR3 bases are TGTGCCAGCAGCCTAAGCGGGAGCTCCTACGAGCAGTACTTC.

The chain employs TRBV6-5 and TRBJ2-7, with D possibly TRBD1 on 5 matching bases. With 6 bases removed from V and 0 bases from J, the gap between germline ends came to 12 bases. The CDR3 has 14 residues. Germline V CDR1 and CDR2: MNHEY, SVGAGI. CDR3 bases: TGTGCCAGCAGCGTAGTAAGGGGCTCCTACGAGCAGTACTTC. It encodes CASSVVRGSYEQYF.

With respect to this clone: The junction departs from the called germline gene at one end, perhaps through a read error. CDR3 nucleotides: TGTGCCAGTAGTACCGGACAGTACTACGGCTACACCTTC. Amino acid sequence: CASSTGQYYGYTF. The chain carries TRBV19 and TRBJ1-2; a weak D match, TRBD1 (6 bases). This CDR3 has 13 amino acids. CDR1 and CDR2 from the germline V gene are LNHDA and SQIVND (reference sequence).

The chain carries TRBV5-1 and TRBJ1-4; D remains ambiguous. This CDR3 is built from 14 residues. In germline, CDR1 is SGHRS, CDR2 YFSETQ. The V and J ends lost 3 bases and 7 bases respectively, with 13 bases between them. CDR3 bases: TGCGCCAGCAGCTCCGGAACTCCCTTTGAAAAACTGTTTTTT. Protein: CASSSGTPFEKLFF.

The DNA of the CDR3 is TGCGCCAGTTCATCCGCGAACACTGAAGCTTTCTTT. It translates to CASSSANTEAFF. The chain joins TRBV10-2 to TRBJ1-1; D remains ambiguous. CDR1 is WSHSY, CDR2 SAAADI, per germline. This CDR3 contains 12 residues. V was shortened by 9 bases and J by 1 base, with 9 bases between the two germline ends.

The gene calls are TRBV2 and TRBJ1-2; D possibly corresponds to TRBD1 (5 bases). CDR3 size: 12 residues. The V and J ends lost 5 bases and 14 bases respectively, with 18 bases between them. The germline V gene encodes CDR1 SNHLY and CDR2 FYNNEI. The CDR3 protein is CASSRDGVVRTF. The CDR3 nucleotides read TGTGCCAGCAGTCGGGACGGAGTGGTGAGGACCTTC.

The V gene is TRBV7-7, the J gene TRBJ1-2; D is possibly TRBD1 (5 bases). The germline V and J ends were trimmed by 5 bases and 4 bases, with 20 bases remaining between them. The length of the CDR3 is 16 residues. Germline V gene lookup returns CDR1 SSHAT and CDR2 FNYEAQ (reference sequence). In DNA form, the CDR3 reads TGTGCCAGCAGCATCATCATCTCTCAGGGTAGCTATGGCTACACCTTC. As protein: CASSIIISQGSYGYTF.

The V gene is TRBV18, the J gene TRBJ1-2; D not certain. Germline V CDR1 and CDR2: KGHSH, LQKENI. Deletions cut 11 bases from V and 0 bases from J, with 16 bases between. CDR3 length: 14 residues. In DNA form, the CDR3 reads TGTGCCTCCACTGGAGGAGTAACTAACTATGGCTACACCTTC. Translating it yields CASTGGVTNYGYTF.

The rearrangement uses TRBV2 and TRBJ1-6; 8 nucleotides line up with TRBD1. With 4 bases clipped from V and 8 bases from J, the junction kept 1 base outside the gene matches. The germline gives CDR1 SNHLY, CDR2 FYNNEI. CDR3 length: 13 amino acids. The CDR3 DNA reads as TGTGCCAGCAGTGTGACAGGGGATTCACCCCTCCACTTT. Protein sequence: CASSVTGDSPLHF.

CDR3 sequence (DNA): TGTGCCTGGAGTCTAGCGGGGGTGGGGGAGCAGTACTTC. Its translation is CAWSLAGVGEQYF. The chain recombines TRBV30 with TRBJ2-7; the match to TRBD2 covers 10 bases. Losses at the gene ends were 2 bases for V and 7 bases for J; bases not matched to a gene: 5. Germline V gene sequence: CDR1 GTSNPN, CDR2 SVGIG (reference sequence). This CDR3 is built from 13 residues.

This chain joins TRBV5-1 and TRBJ2-2, with D perhaps TRBD1 (5 bases). The CDR3 is made up of 16 amino acids. V shed 2 bases and J shed 3 bases, with 14 bases lying between them. CDR1 and CDR2 from the germline V gene are SGHRS and YFSETQ. CDR3: CASSFRQSVDTGELFF. The CDR3 nucleotides are TGCGCCAGCAGCTTCCGACAGAGTGTAGACACCGGGGAGCTGTTTTTT.

This chain joins TRBV29-1 and TRBJ1-2; 8 nucleotides agree with TRBD1. The CDR3 consists of 17 residues. Germline V gene data show CDR1 as SQVTM and CDR2 as ANQGSEA. J was trimmed by 1 base and V by 2 bases; bases with no gene match: 12. CDR3 sequence reads: CSVELIGQGTFNYGYTF. The CDR3 DNA sequence: TGCAGCGTTGAATTGATCGGACAGGGCACTTTTAACTATGGCTACACCTTC.

This clone was seen a few times. The V and J genes are TRBV10-3 and TRBJ1-4, with D hard to call. The CDR3 runs 14 residues. V gave up 3 bases and J gave up 8 bases, with 13 bases separating them. Germline V gene lookup returns CDR1 ENHRY and CDR2 SYGVKD. The CDR3 bases are TGTGCCATCAGTGAAGGAGGCAGTAGAGAAAAACTGTTTTTT. The encoded protein is CAISEGGSREKLFF.

V and J are TRBV21-1 and TRBJ2-1; the table names TRBD2, a call not compared with the DNA. TRBV21-1 has pseudogene status. The CDR3 covers 12 residues. The DNA for the CDR3 is TGTGCCAGCAGCAATGGGAGCAATGAGCAGTTCTTC. It specifies CASSNGSNEQFF.